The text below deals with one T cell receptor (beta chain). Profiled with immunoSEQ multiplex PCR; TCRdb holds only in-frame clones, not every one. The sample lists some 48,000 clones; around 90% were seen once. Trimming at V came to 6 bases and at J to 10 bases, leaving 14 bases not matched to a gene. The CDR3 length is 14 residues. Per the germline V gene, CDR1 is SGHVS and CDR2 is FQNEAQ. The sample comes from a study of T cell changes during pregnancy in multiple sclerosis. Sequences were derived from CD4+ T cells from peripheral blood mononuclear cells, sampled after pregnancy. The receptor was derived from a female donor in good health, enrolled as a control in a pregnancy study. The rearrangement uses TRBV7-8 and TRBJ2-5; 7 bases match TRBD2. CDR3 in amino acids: CASSSPSSGGNQYF. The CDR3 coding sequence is TGTGCCAGCAGTTCGCCCTCTAGCGGTGGGAACCAGTACTTC.